These 24 T cell receptor beta chains were sequenced from one sample in a study of CD8 T cells in ankylosing spondylitis. MiXCR, run by TCRdb on the 5' RACE reads, gives a single entry per CDR3 protein. The sample has about 88,000 distinct CDR3 sequences; roughly 27% are singletons. What was sequenced was blood, either unsorted or a sorted T cell fraction (not recorded which). These TCRs come from a male donor with ankylosing spondylitis or in good health (not recorded which).

The chain links TRBV5-5 to TRBJ2-1; 8 nucleotides line up with TRBD2. The CDR3 extends over 14 amino acids. V was clipped by 4 bases and J by 3 bases; unmatched bases: 3. CDR1 and CDR2 from the germline V gene are SGHKS and YYEKEE (reference sequence). The CDR3 here is CASSTGGGYNEQFF. For the CDR3, the DNA is TGTGCCAGCAGCACCGGGGGGGGCTACAATGAGCAGTTCTTC.

This clonotype was seen at least ten times. The chain recombines TRBV5-6 with TRBJ2-2; perhaps TRBD2 as D (5 bases). Germline V gene lookup returns CDR1 SGHDT and CDR2 YYEEEE. Trimming left V 4 bases short and J 4 bases short, with 14 bases between. The CDR3 covers 15 residues. Here the CDR3 DNA reads TGTGCCAGCAGCCCGGGCCTTGGGAGCACCGGGGAGCTGTTTTTT. Protein sequence: CASSPGLGSTGELFF.

This chain joins TRBV27 and TRBJ2-1; D unresolved. Trimming left V 6 bases short and J 12 bases short, with 12 bases between. The CDR3 has 11 residues. The germline V gene encodes CDR1 MNHEY and CDR2 SMNVEV (reference sequence). CDR3 loop: CASRGRIAQFF. The CDR3 DNA follows: TGTGCCAGCAGGGGTAGAATCGCGCAGTTCTTC.

This clonotype was found a few times. The chain is built from TRBV10-3 and TRBJ2-5, with 13 positions matching TRBD2. This CDR3 comprises 16 residues. The V and J ends lost 3 bases and 1 base, in that order; junction bases with no gene match: 2. Germline V gives CDR1 ENHRY, CDR2 SYGVKD. CDR3 DNA: TGTGCCATCAGTGAAACTAGCGGGAGGGCCCAAGAGACCCAGTACTTC. This translates into CAISETSGRAQETQYF.

This rearrangement joins TRBV12-3 or TRBV12-4 to TRBJ1-4; TRBD1 aligns across 8 bases. V lost 5 bases and J lost 5; bases outside the gene matches: 7. The CDR3 totals 15 residues. The CDR3 here is CASSDSGGWNEKLFF. CDR3 sequence (DNA): TGTGCCAGCAGTGACTCAGGGGGCTGGAATGAAAAACTGTTTTTT.

This clonotype was found a few times. CDR3: CASSPSPTGSEGYTF. The CDR3 DNA follows: TGTGCCAGCAGCCCATCCCCCACAGGTTCCGAAGGCTACACCTTC. The rearrangement links TRBV9 to TRBJ1-2, with a tentative D call TRBD1 (5 bases). The CDR3 consists of 15 residues. The V gene's germline CDR1 is SGDLS and CDR2 YYNGEE. Trimming stripped 4 bases from V and 8 bases from J, with 21 bases between. The full variable domain, completed using reference TRBV9 and TRBJ1-2, is DSGVTQTPKHLITATGQRVTLRCSPRSGDLSVYWYQQSLDQGLQFLIQYYNGEERAKGNILERFSAQQFPDLHSELNLSSLELGDSALYFCASSPSPTGSEGYTFGSGTRLTVV.

The chain joins TRBV6-1 to TRBJ2-4; TRBD2 is a possible D gene (6 bases). V was cut by 6 bases and J by 5 bases, with 17 bases left in between. The CDR3 length is 15 residues. The germline gives CDR1 MNHNS, CDR2 SASEGT. The CDR3 bases are TGTGCCAGCAGCACCCATGCCGGGACTCAAAACATTCAGTACTTC. Its translation: CASSTHAGTQNIQYF.

The chain is built from TRBV12-3 or TRBV12-4 and TRBJ1-5; D is perhaps TRBD1 (5 bases). CDR3 length: 16 amino acids. The V end was cut by 8 bases, the J end by 3 bases, with 20 bases between. The CDR3 loop reads CASGVGSRADNQPQHF. In DNA, the CDR3 is TGTGCCAGCGGAGTGGGGAGCAGGGCAGACAATCAGCCCCAGCATTTT.

This clonotype was counted a few times. J is TRBJ1-3 and V is TRBV20-1, with D unclear. Between the trimmed V and J ends, which lost 3 bases and 2 bases, there was a span of 20 bases. CDR1 DFQATT and CDR2 SNEGSKA come from the germline V gene (reference sequence). This CDR3 region has 17 residues. The CDR3 DNA sequence: TGCAGTGCTAGTGGTGGTGGTCTCTGGGGTACTGGAAACACCATATATTTT. It codes for CSASGGGLWGTGNTIYF.

The V gene is TRBV5-1, the J gene TRBJ2-2, with a weak D call TRBD1 (6 bases). The length of the CDR3 is 15 residues. CDR1 and CDR2 (germline): SGHRS, YFSETQ. V lost 4 bases and J lost 6, with 16 bases in between. CDR3 sequence (DNA): TGCGCCAGCAGCCTGACAGGCCGCGCCCCCGGGGAGCTGTTTTTT. Translated: CASSLTGRAPGELFF.

J is TRBJ2-2 and V is TRBV12-3 or TRBV12-4; tentatively, D is TRBD1 or TRBD2 (6 bases each). CDR3 length: 15 residues. V was clipped by 2 bases and J by 7 bases, with 14 bases between them. CDR3 sequence reads: CASSLWGARGGELFF. Written as DNA, the CDR3 is TGTGCCAGCAGTTTATGGGGGGCCAGGGGCGGGGAGCTGTTTTTT.

This chain connects TRBV24-1 to TRBJ1-1; tentatively, D is TRBD1 (5 bases). V lost 7 bases and J 2 bases, leaving 13 bases between the germline ends. The V gene's germline CDR1 is KGHDR and CDR2 SFDVKD. The CDR3 length is 14 residues. The CDR3 here is CATREEGSNTEAFF. CDR3 coding DNA: TGTGCCACCAGGGAAGAGGGGAGCAACACTGAAGCTTTCTTT.

Ten or more counts support this clonotype. The chain is built from TRBV5-6 and TRBJ2-2, with TRBD1 matching 9 bases. This CDR3 comprises 15 residues. Losses at the gene ends were 4 bases for V and 4 bases for J; bases not matched to a gene: 5. Germline V gene sequence: CDR1 SGHDT, CDR2 YYEEEE. The CDR3: CASSPGQGSTGELFF. DNA for the CDR3: TGTGCCAGCAGCCCGGGACAGGGAAGCACCGGGGAGCTGTTTTTT.

This clonotype was found a few times. The V gene is TRBV3-1, the J gene TRBJ1-2, with D unresolved. Trimming took off 0 bases at V and 4 bases at J, with 9 bases between the two ends. This CDR3 has 14 residues. CDR1 and CDR2 from the germline V gene are LGHDT and YNNKEL (reference sequence). Here the CDR3 reads CASSQDLDSYGYTF. The CDR3 DNA reads as TGTGCCAGCAGCCAAGATCTCGATAGCTATGGCTACACCTTC.

This clonotype was observed many times. V and J are TRBV20-1 and TRBJ2-2; the D gene is possibly TRBD1 (6 bases). The V end lost 3 bases, the J end lost 3 bases, and 11 bases lay between the germline ends. The CDR3 covers 14 residues. Germline V CDR1 and CDR2: DFQATT, SNEGSKA (reference sequence). The CDR3 spells CSASSGQYTGELFF. The CDR3 region has the DNA TGCAGTGCTAGCTCCGGACAGTACACCGGGGAGCTGTTTTTT.

This clonotype was counted a few times. In DNA form, the CDR3 reads TGTGCCAGCAGCTTGATGGTGGGCCAGCCCCAGCATTTT. Its translation is CASSLMVGQPQHF. The V call is TRBV5-5, the J call TRBJ1-5; D is undetermined. The CDR3 extends over 13 amino acids. Germline CDR1 and CDR2: SGHKS and YYEKEE (reference sequence). Trimming cost V 1 base and J 7 bases, with 9 bases left between them.

The chain couples TRBV7-9 to TRBJ2-3; perhaps TRBD2 as D (6 bases). Germline CDR1 SEHNR, CDR2 FQNEAQ (reference sequence). V lost 1 base and J 4 bases, leaving 9 bases between the germline ends. This CDR3 spans 14 amino acids. Here the CDR3 reads CASSLEEGPDTQYF. The CDR3 DNA is TGTGCCAGCAGCTTAGAGGAGGGTCCAGATACGCAGTATTTT.

This clonotype was recorded at least ten times. The chain recombines TRBV5-6 with TRBJ2-3; unclear D gene. The CDR3 totals 13 residues. V lost 3 bases and J 4 bases, leaving 9 bases between the germline ends. Germline loops: CDR1 SGHDT, CDR2 YYEEEE. In DNA form, the CDR3 reads TGTGCCAGCAGCTATATAGCCGCAGATACGCAGTATTTT. As protein: CASSYIAADTQYF. The variable domain in full, with the rest retrieved from reference TRBV5-6 and TRBJ2-3, is DAGVTQSPTHLIKTRGQQVTLRCSPKSGHDTVSWYQQALGQGPQFIFQYYEEEERQRGNFPDRFSGHQFPNYSSELNVNALLLGDSALYLCASSYIAADTQYFGPGTRLTVL.

This clonotype was detected many times. This chain connects TRBV10-3 to TRBJ2-1, with 7 positions matching TRBD1. This CDR3 is 15 amino acids long. Losses at the gene ends were 4 bases for V and 5 bases for J; bases not matched to a gene: 8. Looked up from germline, CDR1 is ENHRY and CDR2 is SYGVKD. Here the CDR3 DNA reads TGTGCCATCAGTGGGGGGACAGTGGGGAACAATGAGCAGTTCTTC. Protein product: CAISGGTVGNNEQFF.

The rearrangement uses TRBV10-3 and TRBJ2-5, with D possibly TRBD2 on 6 matching bases. Trimming cost V 3 bases and J 1 base, with 12 bases left between them. The CDR3 consists of 15 residues. From germline, CDR1 is ENHRY and CDR2 SYGVKD. CDR3 DNA: TGTGCCATCAGTGAAGGCGGGGCACTCCAAGAGACCCAGTACTTC. Encoded protein: CAISEGGALQETQYF.

The chain combines TRBV20-1 with TRBJ1-5; D is uncertain. The CDR3 is 16 residues long. Looked up from germline, CDR1 is DFQATT and CDR2 is SNEGSKA (reference sequence). V gave up 3 bases and J gave up 0 bases, with 15 bases separating them. This CDR3 is CSASFVMTYSNQPQHF. For the CDR3, the DNA is TGCAGTGCTAGTTTTGTGATGACATATAGCAATCAGCCCCAGCATTTT.

This clonotype has just a few counts. This chain uses TRBV9 with TRBJ2-3, with 9 nucleotides matching TRBD1. Unmatched junction bases numbered 3, after V lost 3 bases and J lost 4 bases. The V gene's germline CDR1 is SGDLS and CDR2 YYNGEE. This CDR3 is 14 amino acids long. This CDR3 is CASSARQGADTQYF. The DNA for the CDR3 is TGTGCCAGCAGCGCCAGACAGGGGGCAGATACGCAGTATTTT.

The chain recombines TRBV5-1 with TRBJ2-7; D may correspond to TRBD1 or TRBD2 (5 bases each). The V end lost 4 bases, the J end lost 1 base, and 15 bases lay between the germline ends. The length of the CDR3 is 15 residues. Germline loops: CDR1 SGHRS, CDR2 YFSETQ. CDR3 residues: CASSTGPMGSYEQYV. The CDR3 DNA follows: TGCGCCAGCAGCACGGGACCGATGGGTTCCTACGAGCAGTACGTC.

The rearrangement uses TRBV29-1 and TRBJ1-1; D not certain. Trimming stripped 5 bases from V and 11 bases from J, with 18 bases between. CDR3 length: 12 amino acids. CDR1 and CDR2 from the germline V gene are SQVTM and ANQGSEA. The CDR3 loop reads CSVKGSLLHAFF. The CDR3 bases are TGCAGCGTTAAGGGTTCGCTTCTGCATGCTTTCTTT.